The 17 T cell receptor beta chains presented below share a single source sample, sequenced in a study of T-cell memory formation after mild COVID-19. MiXCR, applied by TCRdb to the 5' RACE reads, yields one record per CDR3 protein. The data hold about 200,000 distinct CDR3 sequences, with 16% observed a single time. Sample: PBMCs or a T cell subset sorted from them (not recorded which). These receptors came from an adult woman who had mild COVID-19 (a few samples of this study predate the infection). Cell type and time point are not known.

The chain combines TRBV3-1 with TRBJ1-1; D not certain. Trimming took 7 bases from V and 2 from J, leaving 11 bases between them. In germline, CDR1 is LGHDT, CDR2 YNNKEL (reference sequence). The CDR3 covers 13 residues. The CDR3 loop is CASTFDPNTEAFF. The CDR3 bases are TGTGCCAGCACGTTTGACCCAAACACTGAAGCTTTCTTT.

The chain employs TRBV12-5 and TRBJ1-1, with D perhaps matching TRBD1 (5 bases). The CDR3 has 13 residues. In germline, CDR1 is LGHNT, CDR2 FRNRAP. V was pared by 7 bases and J by 1 base, with 10 bases between. CDR3 DNA sequence: TGTGCTAGTGCTCAACAGGAGAACACTGAAGCTTTCTTT. Translating gives CASAQQENTEAFF.

The chain recombines TRBV7-2 with TRBJ1-2; perhaps TRBD1 as D (5 bases). Trimming left V 2 bases short and J 4 bases short, with 17 bases between. This CDR3 has 16 amino acids. CDR1 is SGHTA, CDR2 FQGNSA, per germline. The DNA for the CDR3 is TGTGCCAGCAGCTTATTGGGCAGGGAGCGGGGCTATGGCTACACCTTC. Protein: CASSLLGRERGYGYTF.

The chain combines TRBV4-1 with TRBJ2-1; D is uncertain. The ends were cut back, 4 bases at V and 4 bases at J, with 20 bases in the middle. The CDR3 contains 17 residues. Germline V CDR1 and CDR2: MGHRA, YSYEKL. CDR3 residues: CASSRGGYGVDYNEQFF. The DNA for the CDR3 is TGCGCCAGCAGCCGTGGCGGCTATGGGGTGGATTACAATGAGCAGTTCTTC.

V usage is TRBV27 and J usage is TRBJ2-3; TRBD2 aligns across 8 bases. This CDR3 spans 17 amino acids. Germline V gene data show CDR1 as MNHEY and CDR2 as SMNVEV (reference sequence). J was trimmed by 4 bases and V by 3 bases; bases with no gene match: 12. This CDR3 is CASSFQLLRGVSDTQYF. CDR3 DNA: TGTGCCAGCAGTTTCCAGCTTTTGCGGGGGGTATCAGATACGCAGTATTTT.

The V call is TRBV12-3 or TRBV12-4, the J call TRBJ2-3, with 13 bases matching TRBD2. J gave up 2 bases and V 4 bases, and 6 bases lay outside the gene matches. CDR3 length: 17 amino acids. The CDR3 DNA sequence: TGTGCCAGCAGTTCCGCCGGGACTAGCGGGATCACAGATACGCAGTATTTT. Amino acids: CASSSAGTSGITDTQYF.

This clonotype was counted between two and nine times. V usage is TRBV9 and J usage is TRBJ1-1; tentatively, D is TRBD1 (6 bases). Germline CDR1 is SGDLS and CDR2 is YYNGEE. The CDR3 has 15 residues. Trimming cost V 0 bases and J 1 base, with 10 bases left between them. The CDR3 sequence: CASSVVGQQNTEAFF. The CDR3 DNA reads as TGTGCCAGCAGCGTAGTCGGACAGCAGAACACTGAAGCTTTCTTT. Together with reference TRBV9 and TRBJ1-1, the CDR3 gives the full variable domain: DSGVTQTPKHLITATGQRVTLRCSPRSGDLSVYWYQQSLDQGLQFLIQYYNGEERAKGNILERFSAQQFPDLHSELNLSSLELGDSALYFCASSVVGQQNTEAFFGQGTRLTVV.

The J gene is TRBJ1-2, the V gene TRBV12-3 or TRBV12-4, with 11 bases that match TRBD1. The CDR3 has 14 amino acids. Trimming removed 1 base from V and 10 bases from J; junction bases left unmatched: 5. The CDR3 spells CASSLEGTGGTYTF. The CDR3, as DNA: TGTGCCAGCAGTTTAGAGGGGACAGGGGGAACCTACACCTTC.

The V call is TRBV19, the J call TRBJ1-5, with unresolved D. Trimming left V 4 bases short and J 11 bases short, with 12 bases between. From germline, CDR1 is LNHDA and CDR2 SQIVND (reference sequence). The CDR3 is made up of 12 amino acids. CDR3 residues: CASSTPARTQHF. The DNA of the CDR3 is TGTGCCAGTAGTACCCCCGCTAGAACCCAGCATTTT.

In its sample, this clonotype was seen a few times. The rearrangement links TRBV14 to TRBJ2-5; 8 positions match TRBD1. The CDR3 consists of 15 residues. Germline CDR1 SGHDN, CDR2 FVKESK. J was trimmed by 4 bases and V by 3 bases; bases with no gene match: 7. CDR3 loop: CASSQGQDLIETQYF. The CDR3 DNA reads TGTGCCAGCAGCCAGGGACAGGATTTGATAGAGACCCAGTACTTC.

This clonotype was counted only a few times. This chain connects TRBV5-1 to TRBJ2-5; tentatively, D is TRBD2 (5 bases). Per the germline V gene, CDR1 is SGHRS and CDR2 is YFSETQ. There are 13 residues in the CDR3. Between the trimmed V and J ends, which lost 3 bases and 8 bases, there was a span of 14 bases. In DNA, the CDR3 is TGCGCCAGCAGCTCGGAACAATCGGGAACCCAGTACTTC. It is translated as CASSSEQSGTQYF.

This clonotype turned up a few times. The chain joins TRBV12-3 or TRBV12-4 to TRBJ2-5; 8 nucleotides agree with TRBD1. V lost 5 bases to trimming and J lost 5 bases; unmatched junction nucleotides: 13. CDR3 length equals 16 residues. DNA of the CDR3: TGTGCCAGCAGTCCTATACGGGACAGGATAGGGGAGACCCAGTACTTC. Protein product: CASSPIRDRIGETQYF.

The table lists this clonotype with many counts. V gene TRBV29-1 combines with J gene TRBJ2-1; a possible D gene is TRBD2 (6 bases). Between the trimmed V and J ends, which lost 6 bases and 5 bases, there was a span of 11 bases. Germline V gives CDR1 SQVTM, CDR2 ANQGSEA. The CDR3 is 12 residues long. DNA of the CDR3: TGCAGCGTCGGGCGGGGTCACAATGAGCAGTTCTTC. Protein sequence: CSVGRGHNEQFF.

This clonotype has only a few counts. The chain employs TRBV18 and TRBJ2-5, with D perhaps TRBD2 (5 bases). The CDR3 is 15 amino acids. The germline CDR1 and CDR2 sequences are KGHSH and LQKENI. Trimming took 3 bases from V and 5 from J, leaving 16 bases between them. The CDR3 loop reads CASSPPTPPGETQYF. CDR3 DNA: TGTGCCAGCTCACCGCCGACTCCCCCGGGGGAGACCCAGTACTTC. Based on the CDR3 plus reference TRBV18 and TRBJ2-5, the full variable domain is NAGVMQNPRHLVRRRGQEARLRCSPMKGHSHVYWYRQLPEEGLKFMVYLQKENIIDESGMPKERFSAEFPKEGPSILRIQQVVRGDSAAYFCASSPPTPPGETQYFGPGTRLLVL.

V gene TRBV12-3 or TRBV12-4 combines with J gene TRBJ1-1; possible D gene TRBD1, 6 bases. The CDR3 contains 13 residues. Trimming removed 10 bases from V and 1 base from J, with 13 bases in between. CDR3 region: CATSGGANTEAFF. The DNA of the CDR3 is TGTGCCACCTCGGGGGGGGCGAACACTGAAGCTTTCTTT.

This clonotype was seen at least ten times. The V and J genes are TRBV12-3 or TRBV12-4 and TRBJ2-5; maybe TRBD1 (5 bases). V was shortened by 4 bases and J by 2 bases, with 14 bases between the two germline ends. This CDR3 has 15 amino acids. The CDR3 protein is CASSWGGRVQETQYF. The DNA of the CDR3 is TGTGCCAGCAGTTGGGGTGGCAGGGTGCAAGAGACCCAGTACTTC.

This clonotype was seen a handful of times. The rearrangement joins TRBV7-9 to TRBJ1-1; D gene ambiguous. Per germline, CDR1 SEHNR and CDR2 FQNEAQ (reference sequence). Trimming shortened V by 3 bases and J by 7 bases, and 6 bases separated the two germline ends. The CDR3 extends over 11 amino acids. The CDR3: CASSLAGEAFF. In DNA form, the CDR3 reads TGTGCCAGCAGCTTGGCGGGTGAAGCTTTCTTT.